The next 11 T cell receptor beta chains were all read from a single sample in a study of glioma-infiltrating T cells. The iRepertoire nested amplicon-rescue multiplex PCR amplified TCR alpha and beta CDR3s from RNA. TCRdb reprocessed the multiplex PCR reads with MiXCR, giving one entry per CDR3 protein. This table has about 1,800 distinct CDR3 sequences, around 28% appearing once. Sequenced sample: glioma tissue, nonneoplastic brain tissue, or PBMCs (not recorded which). The receptors here all came from a human donor with low-grade glioma or glioblastoma, undergoing nonglioma brain surgery, or in good health (not recorded which).

About this clonotype itself: A read error may explain this, as a much larger clone is one base away. CDR3 loop: CASSYRISRGEYEQYF. CDR3 coding DNA: TGTGCCAGCAGTTACCGTATTAGCAGGGGAGAATACGAGCAGTACTTC. V is TRBV6-5 and J is TRBJ2-7, with D maybe TRBD1 (6 bases). V lost 2 bases and J 4 bases, leaving 18 bases between the germline ends. The CDR3 consists of 16 residues. Germline-derived CDR1 and CDR2 are MNHEY and SVGAGI.

This clonotype counts as medium-sized. The chain recombines TRBV18 with TRBJ1-5, with TRBD1 matching over 7 bases. CDR1 and CDR2 from the germline V gene are KGHSH and LQKENI. The CDR3 is 15 amino acids. V dropped 5 bases and J dropped 2; count of bases not matched to a gene: 6. As DNA, the CDR3 is TGTGCCAGCTCATCGACAGGGTTGGGCAATCAGCCCCAGCATTTT. Protein product: CASSSTGLGNQPQHF.

This clonotype is categorized as medium-sized. The chain is built from TRBV14 and TRBJ2-1; D perhaps matches TRBD1 (5 bases). V dropped 4 bases and J dropped 9 bases, with 7 bases sitting between them. Germline CDR1 is SGHDN and CDR2 is FVKESK. This CDR3 has 11 amino acids. The DNA for the CDR3 is TGTGCCAGCAGCCCAGGGTCTGAGCAGTTCTTC. This encodes CASSPGSEQFF.

The rearrangement links TRBV28 to TRBJ1-1, with a possible D match to TRBD1 (5 bases). V was cut by 5 bases and J by 1 base, with 17 bases left in between. Looked up from germline, CDR1 is MDHEN and CDR2 is SYDVKM. CDR3 size: 16 residues. In DNA, the CDR3 is TGTGCCAGCAGTCCCTCTGGGACTCGGAAGAACACTGAAGCTTTCTTT. As protein: CASSPSGTRKNTEAFF. The complete variable domain, with remaining parts taken from reference TRBV28 and TRBJ1-1, reads DVKVTQSSRYLVKRTGEKVFLECVQDMDHENMFWYRQDPGLGLRLIYFSYDVKMKEKGDIPEGYSVSREKKERFSLILESASTNQTSMYLCASSPSGTRKNTEAFFGQGTRLTVV.

Concerning this clonotype: At one end, the junction sequence differs from germline, possibly due to a read error. The V and J genes are TRBV9 and TRBJ2-7, with 11 nucleotides matching TRBD2. This CDR3 spans 15 amino acids. Per germline, CDR1 SGDLS and CDR2 YYNGEE. The CDR3 loop reads CASSRTSGSTYEQHF. The CDR3 DNA follows: TGTGCCAGCAGCCGGACTAGCGGGTCGACCTACGAGCAGCACTTC.

To note about this clonotype: A read error may explain this, as a much larger clone is one base away. The genes are TRBV18 and TRBJ2-1; TRBD2 is a possible D gene (6 bases). Trimming removed 3 bases from V and 4 bases from J, with 13 bases in between. This CDR3 is 15 amino acids long. From germline, CDR1 is KGHSH and CDR2 LQKENI. The CDR3 reads CASSPRASDYNEQFF. CDR3 DNA: TGTGCCAGCTCACCTCGGGCTAGCGATTACAATGAGCAGTTCTTC.

This clonotype is judged medium-sized (0.01 to 0.1%). The chain uses TRBV7-8 and TRBJ1-1; D not resolved. This CDR3 is 16 amino acids long. Germline V gives CDR1 SGHVS, CDR2 FQNEAQ. V was cut by 2 bases and J by 1 base, with 14 bases left in between. The CDR3 DNA reads TGTGCCAGCAGCTTACACGCCGGCGTCCCGAACACTGAAGCTTTCTTT. Amino acids: CASSLHAGVPNTEAFF. The full variable domain, its missing parts supplied by reference TRBV7-8 and TRBJ1-1, is GAGVSQSPRYKVAKRGQDVALRCDPISGHVSLFWYQQALGQGPEFLTYFQNEAQLDKSGLPSDRFFAERPEGSVSTLKIQRTQQEDSAVYLCASSLHAGVPNTEAFFGQGTRLTVV.

For this clonotype: The junction does not match germline at one end; this may be a read error. The chain has TRBV27 and TRBJ2-7; the match to TRBD1 covers 8 bases. Germline V CDR1 and CDR2: MNHEY, SMNVEV (reference sequence). The CDR3 sequence is 14 residues long. Here the CDR3 DNA reads TGTGCCACCAGTGGGGACAGGAGGCCCTACGAGCAGTACTTC. Translating gives CATSGDRRPYEQYF.

In this sample, this clonotype is medium-sized. The rearrangement uses TRBV28 and TRBJ2-1, with 10 bases matching TRBD2. Looked up from germline, CDR1 is MDHEN and CDR2 is SYDVKM. J lost 8 bases, V lost 0 bases, and 7 bases had no gene match. This CDR3 has 16 residues. CDR3: CASSLWGTSVKDEQFF. The CDR3 coding sequence is TGTGCCAGCAGTTTATGGGGGACTAGCGTAAAGGATGAGCAGTTCTTC.

To note about this clonotype: A much larger clone lies one base from this, so it may be a read error. As DNA, the CDR3 is TGCAGTGCTAGACCTCAAAAAAGGGGGTCGACCTACGAGCAGTACTTC. Protein: CSARPQKRGSTYEQYF. The V call is TRBV20-1, the J call TRBJ2-7, with D maybe TRBD1 (6 bases). Germline CDR1 and CDR2: DFQATT and SNEGSKA (reference sequence). The V gene lost 2 bases and the J gene lost 2 bases, with 19 bases spanning the gap. The CDR3 runs to 16 residues.

This clonotype was observed a handful of times. At one of its ends the junction is not consistent with the germline gene, which may arise from a read error. This chain connects TRBV7-7 to TRBJ1-5; D remains unclear. Germline V gene data show CDR1 as SSHAT and CDR2 as FNYEAQ (reference sequence). The CDR3 contains 13 residues. The chain's CDR3 is CASSLSSVQPQHF. The CDR3 DNA follows: TGTGCTAGCAGCTTATCCTCGGTTCAGCCCCAGCATTTT. Full variable domain (rest looked up from reference TRBV7-7 and TRBJ1-5): GAGVSQSPRYKVTKRGQDVTLRCDPISSHATLYWYQQALGQGPEFLTYFNYEAQPDKSGLPSDRFSAERPEGSISTLTIQRTEQRDSAMYRCASSLSSVQPQHFGDGTRLSIL.